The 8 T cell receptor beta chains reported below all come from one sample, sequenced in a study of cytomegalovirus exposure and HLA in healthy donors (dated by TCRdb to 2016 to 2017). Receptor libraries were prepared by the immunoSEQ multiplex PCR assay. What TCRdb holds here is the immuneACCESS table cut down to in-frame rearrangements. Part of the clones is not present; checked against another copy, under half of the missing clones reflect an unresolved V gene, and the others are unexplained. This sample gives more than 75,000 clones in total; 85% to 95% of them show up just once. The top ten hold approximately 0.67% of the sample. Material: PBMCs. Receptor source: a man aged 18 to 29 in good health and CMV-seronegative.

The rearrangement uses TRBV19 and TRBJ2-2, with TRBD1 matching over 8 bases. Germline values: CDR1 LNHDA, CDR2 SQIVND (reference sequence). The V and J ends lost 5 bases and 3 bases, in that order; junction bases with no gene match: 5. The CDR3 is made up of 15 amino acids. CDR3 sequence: CASSPGQGDTGELFF. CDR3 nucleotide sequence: TGTGCCAGTAGTCCCGGACAGGGAGACACCGGGGAGCTGTTTTTT.

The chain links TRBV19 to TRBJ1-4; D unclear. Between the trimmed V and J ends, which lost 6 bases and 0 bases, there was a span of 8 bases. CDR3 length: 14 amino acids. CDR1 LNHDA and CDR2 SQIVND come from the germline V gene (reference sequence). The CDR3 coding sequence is TGTGCCAGTAGCCGGTCTGCAACTAATGAAAAACTGTTTTTT. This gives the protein CASSRSATNEKLFF.

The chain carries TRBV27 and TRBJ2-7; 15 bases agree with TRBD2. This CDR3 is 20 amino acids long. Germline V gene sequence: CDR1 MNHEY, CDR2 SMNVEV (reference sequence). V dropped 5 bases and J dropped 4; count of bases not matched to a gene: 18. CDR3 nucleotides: TGTGCCAGCAGTCTCTACGGACCGCAGACCGGGACTAGCGGGAGGTACGAGCAGTACTTC. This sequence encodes CASSLYGPQTGTSGRYEQYF.

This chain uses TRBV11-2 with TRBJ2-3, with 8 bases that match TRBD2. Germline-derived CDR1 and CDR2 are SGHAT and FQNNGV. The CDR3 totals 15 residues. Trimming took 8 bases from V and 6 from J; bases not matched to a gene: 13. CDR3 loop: CASGLGGGPLDTQYF. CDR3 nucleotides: TGTGCCAGCGGCCTCGGGGGGGGCCCCTTGGATACGCAGTATTTT.

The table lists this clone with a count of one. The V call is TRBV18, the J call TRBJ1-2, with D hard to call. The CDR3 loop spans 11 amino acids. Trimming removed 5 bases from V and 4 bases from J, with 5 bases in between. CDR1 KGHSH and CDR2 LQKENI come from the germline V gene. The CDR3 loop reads CASSWSYGYTF. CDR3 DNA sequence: TGTGCCAGCTCATGGAGCTATGGCTACACCTTC.

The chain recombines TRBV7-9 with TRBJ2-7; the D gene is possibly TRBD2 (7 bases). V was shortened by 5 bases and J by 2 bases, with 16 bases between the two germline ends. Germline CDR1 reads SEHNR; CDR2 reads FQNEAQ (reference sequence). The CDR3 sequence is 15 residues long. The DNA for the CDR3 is TGTGCCAGCAGCCCCGAGGGGGGGCACACCTACGAGCAGTACTTC. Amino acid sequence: CASSPEGGHTYEQYF.

This CDR3 reads CASSFGGPGELFF. The CDR3, as DNA: TGTGCCAGCAGTTTTGGCGGCCCCGGGGAGCTGTTTTTT. This chain joins TRBV27 and TRBJ2-2; no clear D gene. Germline CDR1 reads MNHEY; CDR2 reads SMNVEV (reference sequence). Trimming left V 3 bases short and J 6 bases short, with 8 bases between. The CDR3 has 13 amino acids.

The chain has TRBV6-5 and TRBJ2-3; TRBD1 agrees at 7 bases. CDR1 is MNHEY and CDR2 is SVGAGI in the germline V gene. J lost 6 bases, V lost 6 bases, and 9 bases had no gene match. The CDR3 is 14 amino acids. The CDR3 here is CASRSQGVRDTQYF. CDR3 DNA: TGTGCCAGCAGAAGCCAGGGGGTTAGGGATACGCAGTATTTT.